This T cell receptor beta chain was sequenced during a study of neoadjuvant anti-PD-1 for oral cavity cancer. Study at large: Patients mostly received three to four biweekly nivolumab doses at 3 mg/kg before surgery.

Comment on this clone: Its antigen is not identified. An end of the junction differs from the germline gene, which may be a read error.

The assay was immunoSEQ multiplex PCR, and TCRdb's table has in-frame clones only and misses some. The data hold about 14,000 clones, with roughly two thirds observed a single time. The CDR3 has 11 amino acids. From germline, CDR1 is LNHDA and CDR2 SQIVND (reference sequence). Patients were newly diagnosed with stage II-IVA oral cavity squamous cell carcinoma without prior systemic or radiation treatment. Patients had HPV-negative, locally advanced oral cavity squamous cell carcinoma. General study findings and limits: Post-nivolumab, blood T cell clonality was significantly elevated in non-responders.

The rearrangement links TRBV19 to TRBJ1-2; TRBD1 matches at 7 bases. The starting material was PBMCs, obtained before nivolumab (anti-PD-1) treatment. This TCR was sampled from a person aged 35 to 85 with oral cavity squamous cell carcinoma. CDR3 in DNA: TGTGCCAGTAGTATGGGGGGGACAGCCGACTTC. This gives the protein CASSMGGTADF. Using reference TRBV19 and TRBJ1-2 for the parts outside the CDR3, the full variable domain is DGGITQSPKYLFRKEGQNVTLSCEQNLNHDAMYWYRQDPGQGLRLIYYSQIVNDFQKGDIAEGYSVSREKKESFPLTVTSAQKNPTAFYLCASSMGGTADFGSGTRLTVV.